This T cell receptor (beta chain) was captured by sequencing in a study of T cell repertoires in cytomegalovirus infection. Study-level findings and limits: In two of eight donors, the top clonotype was HLA-C-restricted CMV-specific.

V was pared by 6 bases and J by 5 bases, with 4 bases of the junction left unmatched. The germline V gene has CDR1 SGHVS and CDR2 FNYEAQ. The CDR3 is 15 residues long. One entry per CDR3 protein results from TCRdb running MiXCR on the reads. The sample lists hundreds of thousands of distinct CDR3 sequences; 15% to 20% were seen once. At least ten counts were recorded for this clonotype. Its target is not known. The sequence was collected from a human donor in good health (CMV status not recorded). Some clones in this sample may be carry-over from other donors' samples. The specimen was PBMCs. The chain combines TRBV7-6 with TRBJ2-1; TRBD2 matches at 13 bases. The CDR3 sequence is CASSHTSGRDNEQFF. CDR3 in DNA: TGTGCCAGCAGTCACACTAGCGGGAGGGACAATGAGCAGTTCTTC.